These 18 T cell receptor beta chains share one sample of origin, sequenced in a study of T cells after yellow fever vaccination (dated by TCRdb to the late 2010s). The treatment or condition label corresponds to: live attenuated yellow fever vaccine strain. The method was 5' RACE. Reads for this sample came from an Illumina HiSeq 2500. TCRdb ran its own pipeline on the public reads, namely fastp trimming at Q25 and MiXCR clone calling, and kept in-frame beta chains. CDR3 protein duplicates are merged, each entry listing the most common genes and DNA. The sample table shows some 560,000 distinct CDR3 sequences, and about a sixth are seen once. The ten largest clones represent around 15% of the sample. The source material was PBMCs, sampled 5 days after the first yellow fever vaccination. These receptors all come from a man between 18 and 29 years old who received the YFV17D yellow fever vaccine.

The CDR3, as DNA: TGTGCCATTCGCATGGACAAATCCGTCACAGATACGCAGTATTTT. Residues: CAIRMDKSVTDTQYF. The gene calls are TRBV10-3 and TRBJ2-3; the D gene is possibly TRBD1 (5 bases). The ends were cut back, 9 bases at V and 2 bases at J, with 18 bases in the middle. This CDR3 spans 15 amino acids. Germline CDR1 and CDR2: ENHRY and SYGVKD.

This clonotype was seen a handful of times. The chain is built from TRBV12-3 or TRBV12-4 and TRBJ1-2, with 8 bases identical to TRBD1. The CDR3 loop spans 15 amino acids. The trim removed 5 bases at V and 7 bases at J, leaving 12 bases unmatched. CDR3 DNA sequence: TGTGCCAGCAGTGCTCAGGGGGCCGCCAGCTTTGGCTACACCTTC. It yields the protein CASSAQGAASFGYTF.

The gene calls are TRBV4-3 and TRBJ1-6; D remains unclear. Trimming cost V 0 bases and J 0 bases, with 9 bases left between them. This CDR3 spans 17 amino acids. The germline gives CDR1 LGHNA, CDR2 YSLEER. The CDR3, as DNA: TGCGCCAGCAGCCAAGATGTTAAGAGCTCCTATAATTCACCCCTCCACTTT. Its protein is CASSQDVKSSYNSPLHF.

This clonotype was found a few times. The gene calls are TRBV4-1 and TRBJ1-4, with unresolved D. This CDR3 spans 16 amino acids. Germline CDR1 MGHRA, CDR2 YSYEKL. V lost 0 bases and J 3 bases, leaving 11 bases between the germline ends. CDR3 loop: CASSQEGGVANEKLFF. The DNA for the CDR3 is TGCGCCAGCAGCCAAGAAGGCGGTGTGGCTAATGAAAAACTGTTTTTT.

J is TRBJ2-2 and V is TRBV5-1; the match to TRBD1 covers 8 bases. The CDR3 extends over 15 amino acids. Trimming removed 6 bases from V and 10 bases from J; junction bases left unmatched: 14. CDR1 is SGHRS and CDR2 is YFSETQ in the germline V gene. The CDR3 sequence is CASNPTGALSTELFF. The CDR3 bases are TGCGCCAGCAACCCGACAGGGGCCCTAAGCACGGAGCTGTTTTTT.

This chain connects TRBV6-5 to TRBJ2-1, with a weak D call TRBD1 (6 bases). Germline CDR1 is MNHEY and CDR2 is SVGAGI. The CDR3 contains 16 residues. Trimming removed 0 bases at V and 0 bases at J, with 9 bases between. The CDR3 DNA sequence: TGTGCCAGCAGTTACTCCAGGGGTATCTCCTACAATGAGCAGTTCTTC. It encodes CASSYSRGISYNEQFF.

This clonotype appeared a few times. The V gene is TRBV20-1, the J gene TRBJ1-5, with D unresolved. CDR3 size: 16 residues. The ends were cut back, 0 bases at V and 2 bases at J, with 14 bases in the middle. Germline CDR1 DFQATT, CDR2 SNEGSKA (reference sequence). This chain's CDR3 is CSARDLAGGGNQPQHF. In nucleotides, the CDR3 is TGCAGTGCTAGAGATCTTGCGGGTGGGGGCAATCAGCCCCAGCATTTT.

The rearrangement joins TRBV11-2 to TRBJ2-5, with D perhaps given as TRBD1 or TRBD2 (6 bases each). The V end lost 5 bases, the J end lost 1 base, and 14 bases lay between the germline ends. CDR3 length: 15 residues. Germline CDR1 reads SGHAT; CDR2 reads FQNNGV. As DNA, the CDR3 is TGTGCCAGCAGCCCCGAGGGGGGACTCCAAGAGACCCAGTACTTC. Translated, it gives CASSPEGGLQETQYF.

V is TRBV10-3 and J is TRBJ1-3; tentative D call: TRBD1 (6 bases). Trimming stripped 5 bases from V and 3 bases from J, with 8 bases between. Germline values: CDR1 ENHRY, CDR2 SYGVKD. The CDR3 runs 13 residues. CDR3: CAISRGSGNTIYF. CDR3 DNA sequence: TGTGCCATCAGTAGGGGGAGTGGAAACACCATATATTTT.

The rearrangement uses TRBV20-1 and TRBJ1-5, with D possibly being TRBD1 (5 bases). Germline V gene lookup returns CDR1 DFQATT and CDR2 SNEGSKA (reference sequence). Deletions cut 6 bases from V and 7 bases from J, with 19 bases between. The CDR3 extends over 14 amino acids. In DNA, the CDR3 is TGCAGTGCCGTCCAGACCCAGGGACGGCAGCCCCAGCATTTT. This translates into CSAVQTQGRQPQHF.

V and J are TRBV7-2 and TRBJ1-2, with 8 bases aligning to TRBD1. Germline loops: CDR1 SGHTA, CDR2 FQGNSA. The CDR3 length is 14 residues. Trimming removed 7 bases from V and 8 bases from J; junction bases left unmatched: 12. The CDR3 spells CASIPPTGAGGYTF. The CDR3 nucleotides are TGTGCCAGCATCCCCCCGACAGGGGCCGGCGGCTACACCTTC.

This clonotype appeared many times. The gene calls are TRBV7-2 and TRBJ1-5; no reliable D call. The germline CDR1 and CDR2 sequences are SGHTA and FQGNSA. Trimming removed 1 base at V and 7 bases at J, with 8 bases between. The length of the CDR3 is 13 residues. The CDR3 spells CASSLGSGQPQHF. In DNA, the CDR3 is TGTGCCAGCAGCTTAGGGTCGGGACAGCCCCAGCATTTT.

The sample holds a few counts of this clonotype. The rearrangement links TRBV6-1 to TRBJ1-2; 10 bases are shared with TRBD1. CDR3 length: 16 amino acids. Germline V gives CDR1 MNHNS, CDR2 SASEGT. V gave up 5 bases and J gave up 3 bases; unmatched junction bases: 9. In nucleotides, the CDR3 is TGTGCCAGCAGTCTTACCGGGACAGGGGATCACTATGGCTACACCTTC. It codes for CASSLTGTGDHYGYTF.

This clonotype has only a few counts. V usage is TRBV7-9 and J usage is TRBJ2-7; TRBD2 is a possible D gene (6 bases). The CDR3 spans 14 residues. Germline V gene data show CDR1 as SEHNR and CDR2 as FQNEAQ (reference sequence). Trimming shortened V by 4 bases and J by 0 bases, and 10 bases separated the two germline ends. The CDR3 is CASSSRTNSYEQYF. CDR3 nucleotide sequence: TGTGCCAGCAGCTCACGGACTAACTCCTACGAGCAGTACTTC.

This clonotype came up a few times. A much larger clone lies a single base off, so this may be a read error. CDR3 bases: TGCGCCAGCAGCTTGGAGGTGGACACTGAAGCTTTCTTT. Protein sequence: CASSLEVDTEAFF. The chain uses TRBV5-1 and TRBJ1-1; D unresolved. This CDR3 is 13 amino acids long. The V and J ends lost 0 bases and 3 bases respectively, with 6 bases between them. Germline V gives CDR1 SGHRS, CDR2 YFSETQ.

The rearrangement joins TRBV11-1 to TRBJ2-1; 10 bases match TRBD2. V lost 3 bases to trimming and J lost 3 bases; unmatched junction nucleotides: 11. The CDR3 extends over 18 amino acids. Germline loops: CDR1 SGHAT, CDR2 FQDESV (reference sequence). The CDR3 DNA reads TGTGCCAGCAGCTTTACGGGAACTAGCGGGGCTTTCTACAATGAGCAGTTCTTC. As protein: CASSFTGTSGAFYNEQFF. The full variable domain, its missing parts supplied by reference TRBV11-1 and TRBJ2-1, is EAEVAQSPRYKITEKSQAVAFWCDPISGHATLYWYRQILGQGPELLVQFQDESVVDDSQLPKDRFSAERLKGVDSTLKIQPAELGDSAMYLCASSFTGTSGAFYNEQFFGPGTRLTVL.

This clonotype was seen repeatedly, ten times or more. The chain is built from TRBV7-2 and TRBJ2-6; D not resolved. CDR1 and CDR2 (germline): SGHTA, FQGNSA. V was clipped by 1 base and J by 0 bases, with 4 bases between them. This CDR3 spans 15 amino acids. The DNA for the CDR3 is TGTGCCAGCAGCTTAGTGGGCTCTGGGGCCAACGTCCTGACTTTC. It specifies CASSLVGSGANVLTF.

This clonotype has only a few counts. V and J are TRBV9 and TRBJ2-7, with no clear D. There are 15 residues in the CDR3. Germline assignment: CDR1 SGDLS and CDR2 YYNGEE. V lost 0 bases and J 7 bases, leaving 17 bases between the germline ends. This chain's CDR3 is CASSVAPIGVGEQYF. In DNA, the CDR3 is TGTGCCAGCAGCGTAGCCCCCATAGGAGTGGGGGAGCAGTACTTC.